Following are 29 T cell receptor beta chains from one sample sequenced in a study of T-cell reconstitution after alpha-beta-depleted transplantation in children. Preparing the TCRbeta library involved the use of unique molecular identifiers. A single record per CDR3 protein comes from TCRdb applying MiXCR to the PCR reads. The sample yields nearly 350,000 distinct CDR3 sequences, roughly 17% seen once. This specimen was PBMCs, mostly from graft donor cells, taken 360 days after TCRalphabeta/CD19-depleted stem cell transplant. The source is a male patient under 10 years old who had a stem cell transplant for acute lymphoblastic leukemia, so the T cells may come from the graft donor.

The chain combines TRBV28 with TRBJ1-5; D may be TRBD1 (5 bases). CDR1 and CDR2 (germline): MDHEN, SYDVKM. V was shortened by 5 bases and J by 0 bases, with 8 bases between the two germline ends. The CDR3 extends over 14 amino acids. The CDR3 bases are TGTGCCAGCAGTCGGACATATAGCAATCAGCCCCAGCATTTT. It translates to CASSRTYSNQPQHF.

This clonotype was recorded many times. The chain uses TRBV25-1 and TRBJ2-3; TRBD1 might be the D (6 bases). The CDR3 contains 15 residues. V was clipped by 3 bases and J by 1 base, with 11 bases between them. CDR1 MGHDK and CDR2 SYGVNS come from the germline V gene. CDR3 sequence reads: CASSEGQGCTDTQYF. DNA of the CDR3: TGTGCCAGCAGTGAGGGTCAGGGGTGCACAGATACGCAGTATTTT.

In its sample, this clonotype was seen a few times. The chain's CDR3 is CATSRAIPTDTQYF. The CDR3 nucleotides are TGTGCCACCAGCAGAGCGATCCCCACAGATACGCAGTATTTT. The V and J genes are TRBV15 and TRBJ2-3; D not resolved. The germline gives CDR1 LNHNV, CDR2 YYDKDF (reference sequence). Trimming took off 1 base at V and 2 bases at J, with 7 bases between the two ends. This CDR3 has 14 residues.

This clonotype has only a few counts. The gene calls are TRBV6-2 or TRBV6-3 and TRBJ1-5; D not certain. This CDR3 is built from 14 residues. In germline, CDR1 is MNHEY, CDR2 SVGEGT. V was cut by 5 bases and J by 3 bases, with 11 bases left in between. DNA of the CDR3: TGTGCCAGCAGTCGGACCGCTAACAATCAGCCCCAGCATTTT. Protein: CASSRTANNQPQHF.

This clonotype was found many times. V gene TRBV11-2 combines with J gene TRBJ2-5; D is unresolved. The CDR3 runs to 11 residues. V lost 7 bases and J 5 bases, leaving 8 bases between the germline ends. Germline values: CDR1 SGHAT, CDR2 FQNNGV. Here the CDR3 reads CASTVGETQYF. In DNA form, the CDR3 reads TGTGCCAGCACCGTAGGGGAGACCCAGTACTTC. Variable domain in full (rest from reference TRBV11-2 and TRBJ2-5): EAGVAQSPRYKIIEKRQSVAFWCNPISGHATLYWYQQILGQGPKLLIQFQNNGVVDDSQLPKDRFSAERLKGVDSTLKIQPAKLEDSAVYLCASTVGETQYFGPGTRLLVL.

V gene TRBV7-9 combines with J gene TRBJ2-1, with D possibly being TRBD2 (5 bases). CDR3 length equals 15 residues. V gave up 5 bases and J gave up 4 bases, with 15 bases separating them. Germline values: CDR1 SEHNR, CDR2 FQNEAQ (reference sequence). The CDR3 nucleotides are TGTGCCAGCAGCCCTTGGAGGAGATCATACAATGAGCAGTTCTTC. Translation gives CASSPWRRSYNEQFF.

The chain recombines TRBV4-1 with TRBJ2-6, with D possibly TRBD1 on 6 matching bases. CDR1 and CDR2 (germline): MGHRA, YSYEKL. This CDR3 has 18 amino acids. V was cut by 1 base and J by 0 bases, with 13 bases left in between. In DNA form, the CDR3 reads TGCGCCAGCAGCCAAGTCCCAGGGGATAACTCTGGGGCCAACGTCCTGACTTTC. Translating it yields CASSQVPGDNSGANVLTF.

The chain uses TRBV9 and TRBJ2-1; D tentatively fits TRBD1 or TRBD2 (5 bases each). There are 18 residues in the CDR3. Between the trimmed V and J ends, which lost 0 bases and 10 bases, there was a span of 26 bases. Germline V gene lookup returns CDR1 SGDLS and CDR2 YYNGEE. For the CDR3, the DNA is TGTGCCAGCAGCGTAGATTCCGCTGGAGGTTCGCTCTACAGGGAGCAGTTCTTC. As protein: CASSVDSAGGSLYREQFF.

The chain employs TRBV28 and TRBJ1-4; D may be TRBD1 (6 bases). The germline gives CDR1 MDHEN, CDR2 SYDVKM. The CDR3 is 15 amino acids. Trimming took off 6 bases at V and 9 bases at J, with 20 bases between the two ends. The CDR3 protein is CASSNRVGLMKKLFF. Written as DNA, the CDR3 is TGTGCCAGCAGCAACAGGGTCGGATTGATGAAAAAACTGTTTTTT.

The table lists this clonotype with a few counts. The chain joins TRBV10-3 to TRBJ2-1, with 9 bases fitting TRBD1. CDR3 length equals 13 residues. V was pared by 4 bases and J by 7 bases, with 2 bases of the junction left unmatched. Germline V gene data show CDR1 as ENHRY and CDR2 as SYGVKD. The CDR3 here is CAISGQGGNEQFF. The CDR3 region has the DNA TGTGCCATCAGTGGACAGGGGGGGAATGAGCAGTTCTTC.

The CDR3 DNA reads TGCGCCAGCAGCCAAGACCACAGGGGAGTATCACCCCTCCACTTT. It yields the protein CASSQDHRGVSPLHF. The chain combines TRBV4-3 with TRBJ1-6, with TRBD1 matching over 7 bases. Per the germline V gene, CDR1 is LGHNA and CDR2 is YSLEER. The CDR3 totals 15 residues. The J segment lost 10 bases and the V segment lost 0 bases, leaving 6 bases of the junction unmatched.

This clonotype occurred many times. V is TRBV7-2 and J is TRBJ1-5, with TRBD1 matching 8 bases. J gave up 3 bases and V 2 bases, and 9 bases lay outside the gene matches. CDR1 SGHTA and CDR2 FQGNSA come from the germline V gene. The CDR3 sequence is 17 residues long. CDR3 DNA sequence: TGTGCCAGCAGCTTATACAGGGGGGACATAACCAATCAGCCCCAGCATTTT. This encodes CASSLYRGDITNQPQHF.

This clonotype was observed many times. This chain joins TRBV12-3 or TRBV12-4 and TRBJ2-7; D is uncertain. This CDR3 has 16 residues. Trimming shortened V by 5 bases and J by 3 bases, and 20 bases separated the two germline ends. In nucleotides, the CDR3 is TGTGCCAGCAGTCTCCCCCCCAGCCCTAGGGACTACGAGCAGTACTTC. It is translated as CASSLPPSPRDYEQYF.

The rearrangement links TRBV20-1 to TRBJ2-4, with 7 bases lining up with TRBD1. Unmatched junction bases numbered 7, after V lost 5 bases and J lost 6 bases. Germline CDR1 and CDR2: DFQATT and SNEGSKA (reference sequence). The CDR3 runs to 13 residues. In DNA form, the CDR3 reads TGCAGTGCTCCTACAGGGGTGGGAAACATTCAGTACTTC. Its translation: CSAPTGVGNIQYF.

This clonotype was seen many times. The chain couples TRBV12-3 or TRBV12-4 to TRBJ2-2; 7 bases are shared with TRBD2. V lost 10 bases and J lost 3; bases outside the gene matches: 5. There are 13 residues in the CDR3. DNA for the CDR3: TGTGCCACCCGGACTAGGGACACCGGGGAGCTGTTTTTT. This encodes CATRTRDTGELFF.

The rearrangement uses TRBV12-3 or TRBV12-4 and TRBJ2-1; TRBD2 matches at 8 bases. The CDR3 has 15 amino acids. V gave up 4 bases and J gave up 9 bases; unmatched junction bases: 11. This CDR3 is CASSSPEGSGIEQFF. The CDR3 nucleotides are TGTGCCAGCAGTTCCCCCGAGGGTAGCGGGATTGAGCAGTTCTTC.

The chain combines TRBV15 with TRBJ2-3; 8 bases are a match to TRBD2. Trimming removed 8 bases from V and 2 bases from J; junction bases left unmatched: 3. The CDR3 covers 13 residues. Germline V gene data show CDR1 as LNHNV and CDR2 as YYDKDF (reference sequence). The DNA for the CDR3 is TGTGCCACCGGGACTAGGTACACAGATACGCAGTATTTT. Its protein is CATGTRYTDTQYF.

This clonotype was counted a few times. The chain has TRBV5-1 and TRBJ2-5, with D uncertain. Trimming removed 2 bases at V and 0 bases at J, with 5 bases between. The CDR3 runs 13 residues. CDR1 and CDR2 (germline): SGHRS, YFSETQ. Here the CDR3 reads CASSLFDQETQYF. CDR3 nucleotides: TGCGCCAGCAGCTTATTTGACCAAGAGACCCAGTACTTC.

This clonotype has only a few counts. The chain carries TRBV4-1 and TRBJ2-2; D may be TRBD1 (6 bases). Germline V gene lookup returns CDR1 MGHRA and CDR2 YSYEKL. CDR3 length: 18 residues. V was shortened by 2 bases and J by 5 bases, with 21 bases between the two germline ends. The CDR3 spells CASSQRNRDIKGTGELFF. As DNA, the CDR3 is TGCGCCAGCAGCCAACGGAACCGGGACATTAAGGGGACCGGGGAGCTGTTTTTT.

V and J are TRBV21-1 and TRBJ1-4; TRBD1 is the table's D call and was not checked against the DNA. TRBV21-1 is recorded as a pseudogene. The CDR3 contains 14 residues. This CDR3 reads CASSFRTGDEKLFF. The CDR3 region has the DNA TGTGCCAGCAGCTTCAGGACAGGGGATGAAAAACTGTTTTTT.

The chain combines TRBV28 with TRBJ2-3, with a possible D match to TRBD2 (5 bases). The CDR3 is 16 amino acids. V lost 6 bases, J lost 2 bases, and 18 bases lay in between. Germline CDR1 is MDHEN and CDR2 is SYDVKM. For the CDR3, the DNA is TGTGCCAGCAGCCTCTTCCCCGGGGATTTCACAGATACGCAGTATTTT. Translated: CASSLFPGDFTDTQYF.

CDR3 coding DNA: TGTGCCACCAGCAGAGAAAGGGACTTATACAATGAGCAGTTCTTC. Encoded protein: CATSRERDLYNEQFF. This rearrangement joins TRBV15 to TRBJ2-1; D may be TRBD2 (6 bases). The CDR3 consists of 15 residues. Germline CDR1 reads LNHNV; CDR2 reads YYDKDF (reference sequence). V lost 0 bases, J lost 4 bases, and 10 bases lay in between.

This clonotype was found a few times. V usage is TRBV5-4 and J usage is TRBJ2-3, with a tentative D call TRBD2 (6 bases). The germline CDR1 and CDR2 sequences are SGHNT and YYREEE (reference sequence). The CDR3 is made up of 14 amino acids. Deletions cut 0 bases from V and 4 bases from J, with 9 bases between. The CDR3 sequence is CASSLAERADTQYF. CDR3 coding DNA: TGTGCCAGCAGCTTGGCGGAGCGGGCAGATACGCAGTATTTT.

This chain connects TRBV7-9 to TRBJ2-7; unclear D gene. The CDR3 length is 15 residues. Germline lookup yields CDR1 SEHNR and CDR2 FQNEAQ (reference sequence). Trimming stripped 4 bases from V and 0 bases from J, with 13 bases between. CDR3: CASSWGYLRSYEQYF. As DNA, the CDR3 is TGTGCCAGCAGCTGGGGATATTTACGCTCCTACGAGCAGTACTTC.

The chain joins TRBV29-1 to TRBJ2-1, with D uncertain. V was pared by 3 bases and J by 5 bases, with 8 bases between. From germline, CDR1 is SQVTM and CDR2 ANQGSEA. The CDR3 sequence is 12 residues long. The CDR3: CSVDKQNNEQFF. CDR3 in DNA: TGCAGCGTTGACAAACAGAACAATGAGCAGTTCTTC.

This clonotype has only a few counts. DNA for the CDR3: TGTGCCAGCAGTGGGCAGGGGGCGTTTTTAGATACGCAGTATTTT. It specifies CASSGQGAFLDTQYF. The chain couples TRBV2 to TRBJ2-3, with 8 bases fitting TRBD1. CDR3 length equals 15 residues. Trimming at V came to 4 bases and at J to 5 bases, leaving 8 bases not matched to a gene. Germline V gives CDR1 SNHLY, CDR2 FYNNEI.

This clonotype has a count of ten or more. The chain links TRBV5-1 to TRBJ1-2; D uncertain. The CDR3 runs to 14 residues. Germline V lookup: CDR1 SGHRS, CDR2 YFSETQ. Deletions cut 1 base from V and 3 bases from J, with 10 bases between. CDR3 in DNA: TGCGCCAGCAGCTTGCTGTACCCAGACTATGGCTACACCTTC. Translated: CASSLLYPDYGYTF.

The chain's CDR3 is CASSTRGGLAGAGDTQYF. The CDR3 nucleotides are TGTGCCAGCAGCACACGCGGAGGACTAGCGGGAGCGGGAGATACGCAGTATTTT. J is TRBJ2-3 and V is TRBV4-2; 13 positions agree with TRBD2. With 5 bases clipped from V and 5 bases from J, the junction kept 13 bases outside the gene matches. Germline V lookup: CDR1 LGHNA, CDR2 YNFKEQ. The CDR3 consists of 18 residues.

The genes are TRBV6-2 or TRBV6-3 and TRBJ2-2; 10 bases are a match to TRBD1. The trim removed 7 bases at V and 0 bases at J, leaving 14 bases unmatched. The CDR3 is made up of 19 amino acids. Germline values: CDR1 MNHEY, CDR2 SVGEGT. Here the CDR3 reads CASKSHGQGVSANTGELFF. CDR3 in DNA: TGTGCCAGCAAGTCCCACGGACAGGGGGTTTCGGCGAACACCGGGGAGCTGTTTTTT.